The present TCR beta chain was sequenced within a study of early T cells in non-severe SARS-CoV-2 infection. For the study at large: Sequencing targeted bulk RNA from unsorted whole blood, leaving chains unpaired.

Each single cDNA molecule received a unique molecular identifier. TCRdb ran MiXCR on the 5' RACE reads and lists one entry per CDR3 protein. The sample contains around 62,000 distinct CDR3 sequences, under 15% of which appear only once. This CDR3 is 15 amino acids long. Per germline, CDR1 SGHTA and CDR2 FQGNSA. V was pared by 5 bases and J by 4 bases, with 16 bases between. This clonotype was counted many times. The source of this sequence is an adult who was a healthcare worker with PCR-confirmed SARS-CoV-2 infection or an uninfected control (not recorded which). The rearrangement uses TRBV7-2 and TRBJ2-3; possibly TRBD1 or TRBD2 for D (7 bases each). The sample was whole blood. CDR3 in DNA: TGTGCCAGCAGCCAGAACAGCGGGACAGCAGATACGCAGTATTTT. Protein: CASSQNSGTADTQYF.